This section outlines one TCR beta chain sequence together with its context. Different DNA sequences within this sample yield the same CDR3. This CDR3 is 14 amino acids long. CDR1 is LNHDA and CDR2 is SQIVND in the germline V gene (reference sequence). Trimming took 3 bases from V and 0 from J, leaving 9 bases between them. This specimen comes from a study of T cell changes during pregnancy in multiple sclerosis. Method: immunoSEQ multiplex PCR; TCRdb's copy keeps in-frame clones and lacks some. The sample yields around 56,000 clones, approximately 94% seen once. This sequence was found in a female donor with multiple sclerosis, enrolled in a pregnancy study. This material consisted of CD8+ T cells from peripheral blood mononuclear cells, taken after pregnancy. The rearrangement links TRBV19 to TRBJ2-7, with D possibly matching TRBD2 (6 bases). The DNA of the CDR3 is TGTGCCAGTAGTATCGGGGGAAGCTCCTACGAGCAGTACTTC. The encoded protein is CASSIGGSSYEQYF.